Listed below are T cell receptor beta chains from one sample, sequenced in a study of blood T cell repertoires in COVID-19. Sequencing used immunoSEQ multiplex PCR; TCRdb keeps in-frame clones, though not all of them. This sample yields tens of thousands of clones, of which 70% to 90% are seen a single time; more than 4.5% belongs to the top ten. The specimen sequenced was peripheral blood. The receptors stem from a woman aged 80 or over with active or convalescent COVID-19. Each CDR3 is given with its conserved first and last residue. The D gene is left open where the match is weak. Part of the rows lack a size; the others show once, few, many or a class for expanded clones.

j_gene | d_gene | v_gene | abundance | CDR3aa | CDR3nt
TRBJ2-3 | TRBD2 | TRBV18 | NA | CASSPRTSGGTSTDTQYF | TGTGCCAGCTCACCAAGGACTAGCGGGGGAACGAGCACAGATACGCAGTATTTT
TRBJ1-1 | TRBD1 | TRBV5-6 | NA | CASSLRQGDPEAFF | TGTGCCAGCAGCTTGAGACAGGGGGACCCTGAAGCTTTCTTT
TRBJ1-1 | NA | TRBV5-1 | NA | CASSLSDMNTEAFF | TGCGCCAGCAGCTTGTCAGACATGAACACTGAAGCTTTCTTT
TRBJ2-1 | TRBD2 | TRBV9 | NA | CASSVLAGVEYEQFF | TGTGCCAGCAGCGTCCTAGCGGGAGTAGAATATGAGCAGTTCTTC
TRBJ1-4 | NA | TRBV2 | NA | CASTGGELGEKLFF | TGTGCCAGCACCGGCGGGGAATTGGGTGAAAAACTGTTTTTT
TRBJ1-1 | NA | TRBV10-3 | NA | CAISESQGQVTEAFF | TGTGCCATCAGTGAGTCCCAGGGGCAGGTGACTGAAGCTTTCTTT
TRBJ2-1 | NA | TRBV6-5 | few | CASSYGRGFSIDEQFF | TGTGCCAGCAGTTATGGCAGGGGTTTTAGTATCGATGAGCAGTTCTTC
TRBJ2-1 | TRBD2 | TRBV2 | NA | CASSEGLAGLVYEQFF | TGTGCCAGCAGCGAGGGACTAGCGGGATTAGTATATGAGCAGTTCTTC
TRBJ1-2 | TRBD1 | TRBV3-1/TRBV3-2 | NA | CASSQDFGGGIDGYTF | TGTGCCAGCAGCCAAGATTTTGGAGGGGGCATCGATGGCTACACCTTC
TRBJ2-7 | TRBD1 | TRBV6-5 | NA | CASSPGQGVYEQYF | TGTGCCAGCAGCCCGGGACAGGGCGTCTACGAGCAGTACTTC
TRBJ1-4 | NA | TRBV13 | once | CASSLRRGEKLFF | TGTGCCAGCAGCTTAAGGCGAGGGGAAAAACTGTTTTTT
TRBJ1-2 | NA | TRBV27 | NA | CASSLSRTMNYGYTF | TGTGCCAGCAGTTTATCGAGGACAATGAACTATGGCTACACCTTC
TRBJ2-1 | TRBD2 | TRBV6-2/TRBV6-3 | NA | CASSYDLGLAGGGGNEQFF | TGTGCCAGCAGTTACGACCTTGGACTAGCGGGAGGGGGCGGAAATGAGCAGTTCTTC
TRBJ2-2 | TRBD1 | TRBV5-1 | NA | CASSLDRGPGTGELFF | TGCGCCAGCAGCTTAGACAGGGGGCCGGGCACCGGGGAGCTGTTTTTT
TRBJ1-1 | TRBD1 | TRBV19 | NA | CASSGGFGTGKAEAFF | TGTGCCAGTAGTGGTGGGTTCGGGACAGGAAAAGCTGAAGCTTTCTTT
TRBJ1-2 | NA | TRBV5-1 | few | CASSSYGQGSYGYTF | TGCGCCAGCAGCTCCTATGGGCAGGGATCCTATGGCTACACCTTC
TRBJ1-2 | TRBD1 | TRBV29-1 | NA | CSVDPTGQGRGYTF | TGCAGCGTTGACCCCACGGGACAGGGGAGGGGCTACACCTTC
TRBJ1-4 | NA | TRBV2 | NA | CASSGTLATNEKLFF | TGTGCCAGCAGCGGGACACTTGCAACTAATGAAAAACTGTTTTTT
TRBJ1-2 | TRBD1 | TRBV3-1/TRBV3-2 | NA | CASSQEGQGTPRTNYGYTF | TGTGCCAGCAGCCAAGAGGGACAGGGCACTCCCCGTACTAACTATGGCTACACCTTC
TRBJ2-2 | NA | TRBV6-1 | NA | CASSERSTGELFF | TGTGCCAGCAGTGAACGTTCCACCGGGGAGCTGTTTTTT
TRBJ1-6 | NA | TRBV10-2 | NA | CASSPAGPNNSPLHF | TGCGCCAGCAGTCCTGCGGGGCCTAATAATTCACCCCTCCACTTT
TRBJ2-2 | TRBD2 | TRBV19 | NA | CASSGTLAGAGELFF | TGTGCCAGTAGTGGAACTCTAGCGGGAGCCGGGGAGCTGTTTTTT
TRBJ2-7 | NA | TRBV24-1 | NA | CATSDQQGNRYEQYF | TGTGCCACCAGTGATCAACAGGGTAATCGGTACGAGCAGTACTTC
TRBJ2-7 | TRBD1 | TRBV14 | NA | CASSQGTGRGYEQYF | TGTGCCAGCAGCCAAGGGACAGGGAGAGGGTACGAGCAGTACTTC
TRBJ2-6 | NA | TRBV7-9 | many | CASSPISGANVLTF | TGTGCCAGCAGCCCAATCTCTGGGGCCAACGTCCTGACTTTC
TRBJ1-6 | NA | TRBV3-1/TRBV3-2 | NA | CASSQGEGGRSPLHF | TGTGCCAGCAGCCAAGGTGAGGGTGGACGTTCACCCCTCCACTTT
TRBJ1-5 | NA | TRBV2 | few | CASSTRGDSNQPQHF | TGTGCCAGCAGTACCAGGGGAGATAGCAATCAGCCCCAGCATTTT
TRBJ2-2 | TRBD1 | TRBV2 | NA | CASRGGQGTNTGELFF | TGTGCCAGCAGGGGAGGACAGGGGACGAACACCGGGGAGCTGTTTTTT
TRBJ2-2 | NA | TRBV9 | NA | CASSVRGLDTGELFF | TGTGCCAGCAGCGTAAGGGGTCTAGACACCGGGGAGCTGTTTTTT
TRBJ2-5 | NA | TRBV3-1/TRBV3-2 | NA | CASSQGGKADF | TGTGCCAGCAGCCAAGGCGGGAAGGCCGACTTC
TRBJ1-2 | TRBD1 | TRBV24-1 | NA | CATSSHRTTGTLGGYTF | TGTGCCACCAGTTCCCACCGGACGACAGGGACGTTAGGCGGCTACACCTTC
TRBJ1-2 | NA | TRBV28 | NA | CASGSGLGGQSYGYTF | TGTGCCAGCGGTAGCGGGCTCGGGGGGCAGAGCTATGGCTACACCTTC
TRBJ1-4 | NA | TRBV27 | NA | CASSSPIGGRGPLREKLFF | TGTGCCAGCAGTTCCCCTATCGGGGGAAGGGGTCCTCTAAGGGAAAAACTGTTTTTT
TRBJ1-4 | NA | TRBV28 | NA | CASSLVMTGTNEKLFF | TGTGCCAGCAGTTTGGTTATGACGGGAACTAATGAAAAACTGTTTTTT
TRBJ2-7 | TRBD1 | TRBV6-5 | few | CASSLTGLSDEQYF | TGTGCCAGCAGCCTGACAGGGCTCAGCGACGAGCAGTACTTC
TRBJ1-1 | NA | TRBV7-9 | once | CASSVITEAFF | TGTGCCAGCAGCGTAATCACTGAAGCTTTCTTT
TRBJ2-2 | TRBD2 | TRBV7-9 | NA | CASSLGSGNEGTGELFF | TGTGCCAGCAGCTTAGGGAGCGGGAACGAGGGCACCGGGGAGCTGTTTTTT
TRBJ1-2 | NA | TRBV5-1 | NA | CASSLGTADYGYTF | TGCGCCAGCAGCTTGGGGACAGCGGACTATGGCTACACCTTC
TRBJ2-1 | NA | TRBV19 | NA | CASSISPVDEQFF | TGTGCCAGTAGTATATCCCCAGTGGATGAGCAGTTCTTC
TRBJ2-3 | TRBD2 | TRBV9 | NA | CASSADPGTSGRALGTDTQYF | TGTGCCAGCAGCGCCGATCCCGGGACTAGCGGGAGGGCCTTAGGCACAGATACGCAGTATTTT
TRBJ2-1 | TRBD2 | TRBV28 | NA | CASNGLVNEQFF | TGTGCCAGTAATGGACTAGTCAATGAGCAGTTCTTC
TRBJ1-6 | TRBD1 | TRBV5-1 | NA | CASSSWTGYNSPLHF | TGCGCCAGCAGCTCCTGGACAGGGTATAATTCACCCCTCCACTTT
TRBJ2-3 | TRBD2 | TRBV15 | NA | CATSRDLAGGQDTQYF | TGTGCCACCAGCAGAGACCTAGCGGGAGGACAAGATACGCAGTATTTT
TRBJ2-7 | TRBD1 | TRBV6-2/TRBV6-3 | NA | CASSATGQGRYEQYF | TGTGCCAGCAGCGCAACGGGACAGGGCCGCTACGAGCAGTACTTC
TRBJ1-2 | NA | TRBV4-1 | few | CASSQDGAGYTF | TGCGCCAGCAGCCAAGATGGGGCTGGCTACACCTTC
TRBJ2-4 | TRBD2 | TRBV3-1/TRBV3-2 | NA | CASRGGGATKNIQYF | TGTGCCAGTAGGGGCGGGGGGGCGACCAAAAACATTCAGTACTTC
TRBJ2-1 | NA | TRBV28 | NA | CASSFLDYRGSYNEQFF | TGTGCCAGCAGTTTCTTGGACTATCGCGGCTCCTACAATGAGCAGTTCTTC
TRBJ1-2 | TRBD1 | TRBV4-1 | many | CASSHLIGTKAGGNGYTF | TGCGCCAGCAGCCACTTAATTGGGACGAAGGCAGGGGGCAATGGCTACACCTTC
TRBJ1-1 | NA | TRBV7-2 | NA | CASSLGYRFWEGTEAFF | TGTGCCAGCAGCTTAGGGTATAGGTTTTGGGAGGGCACTGAAGCTTTCTTT
TRBJ1-4 | NA | TRBV27 | few | CASSDLRATNEKLFF | TGTGCCAGCAGTGACCTTCGGGCAACTAATGAAAAACTGTTTTTT
TRBJ2-3 | NA | TRBV24-1 | NA | CATSDPARYTQYF | TGTGCCACCAGTGACCCAGCGAGGTATACGCAGTATTTT
TRBJ1-2 | NA | TRBV28 | once | CASNPAGQNYGYTF | TGTGCCAGCAACCCCGCAGGGCAGAACTATGGCTACACCTTC
TRBJ2-3 | TRBD1 | TRBV19 | NA | CASSTGQGTDTQYF | TGTGCCAGTAGTACAGGACAGGGCACAGATACGCAGTATTTT
TRBJ1-2 | NA | TRBV11-2 | NA | CASSLDGHNYGYTF | TGTGCCAGCAGCTTAGATGGGCACAACTATGGCTACACCTTC